The text below deals with one T cell receptor beta chain. The sample belongs to a study of blood T cell repertoires in COVID-19. The overall study: Acute and convalescent COVID-19 samples came from the United States, Italy and Spain. T cells, B-cell-depleted T cells, or PBMCs supplied cDNA or gDNA.

V was trimmed by 3 bases and J by 6 bases, leaving 12 bases between them. CDR1 and CDR2 from the germline V gene are MNHEY and SMNVEV (reference sequence). The CDR3 runs 14 residues. As handled by the study authors: The authors estimated nucleated cell counts from reference gene primer amplification. The method was immunoSEQ multiplex PCR; TCRdb's version includes in-frame clones alone and lacks a portion of them. The V and J calls and the clone size are those of that table, but D and trimming were determined from the DNA. Among around 160,000 clones listed, about 88% were seen once. The source of this sequence is a man in his sixties with active or convalescent COVID-19. Sequenced material: peripheral blood. The chain recombines TRBV27 with TRBJ1-5, with D uncertain. The CDR3 DNA reads as TGTGCCAGCAGTTTGGAGGGAACACGTCAGCCCCAGCATTTT. It codes for CASSLEGTRQPQHF.